The clone carrying this TCR beta chain was found many times. This entry is derived from a study of T-cell reconstitution after alpha-beta-depleted transplantation in children. Unique molecular identifiers tagged the TCRbeta library. One entry per CDR3 protein results from TCRdb running MiXCR on the PCR reads. The repertoire holds 170,000 or so distinct CDR3 sequences, with about 6.3% as singletons. The CDR3 covers 15 residues. Trimming removed 1 base at V and 3 bases at J, with 10 bases between. Germline V gene sequence: CDR1 LNHNV, CDR2 YYDKDF (reference sequence). This material consisted of PBMCs from the stem cell graft donor, taken from the stem cell graft. The clonotype comes from a human donor who donated a stem cell graft to a child with Wiskott-Aldrich syndrome. The V call is TRBV15, the J call TRBJ1-5; D is ambiguous. CDR3 sequence (DNA): TGTGCCACCAGCAGAGGGGTTGGACCCAATCAGCCCCAGCATTTT. Protein sequence: CATSRGVGPNQPQHF.